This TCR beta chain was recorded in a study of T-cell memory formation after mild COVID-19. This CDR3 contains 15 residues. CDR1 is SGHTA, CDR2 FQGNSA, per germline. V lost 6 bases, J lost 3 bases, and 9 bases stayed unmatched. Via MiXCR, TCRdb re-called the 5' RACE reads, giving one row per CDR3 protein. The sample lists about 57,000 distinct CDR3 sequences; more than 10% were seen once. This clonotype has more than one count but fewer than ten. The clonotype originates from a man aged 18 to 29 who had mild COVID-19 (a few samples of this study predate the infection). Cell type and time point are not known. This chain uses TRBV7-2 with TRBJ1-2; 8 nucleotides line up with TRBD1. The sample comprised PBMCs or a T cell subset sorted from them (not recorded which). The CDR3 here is CASSRHQGADYGYTF. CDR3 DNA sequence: TGTGCCAGCAGTCGTCATCAGGGGGCGGACTATGGCTACACCTTC.